Included here is one T cell receptor (beta chain) sequence, with context. The CDR3 loop spans 14 amino acids. Losses at the gene ends were 3 bases for V and 6 bases for J; bases not matched to a gene: 7. Looked up from germline, CDR1 is SNHLY and CDR2 is FYNNEI. This sample stems from a study of blood T cell repertoires in COVID-19. Study context: Specimens from acute and convalescent COVID-19 originated in the United States, Italy and Spain. Sources were T cells, B-cell-depleted T cells, or PBMCs; the material itself was cDNA or gDNA.

Sequencing used immunoSEQ multiplex PCR; TCRdb keeps in-frame clones, though not all of them. In the table there are some 400,000 clones, over 75% of which are singletons. The chain is built from TRBV2 and TRBJ2-7; 8 bases fit TRBD1. Sequencing input: PBMCs or T cells enriched from blood (not recorded which). This TCR derives from a man younger than 45 who had recovered from COVID-19. The CDR3 protein is CASSDLQGAGEQYF. The CDR3 bases are TGTGCCAGCAGTGACCTTCAGGGGGCGGGCGAGCAGTACTTC.